The TCR beta chain under discussion was sequenced for a study of technical replicates of blood from a handful of donors. Method: immunoSEQ multiplex PCR; TCRdb's copy keeps in-frame clones and lacks some. The repertoire holds 65,000 to 90,000 clones, 98% seen once, with around 0.22% in the top ten. This CDR3 contains 15 residues. V lost 3 bases and J lost 4; bases outside the gene matches: 7. Per the germline V gene, CDR1 is MDHEN and CDR2 is SYDVKM. V and J are TRBV28 and TRBJ2-5; 8 bases are a match to TRBD2. Sample: T cells isolated from PBMCs. The source is a human donor in good health. For the CDR3, the DNA is TGTGCCAGCAGTTTCTCCGGGAGGGCCCTAGAGACCCAGTACTTC. This sequence encodes CASSFSGRALETQYF. The full variable domain, completed using reference TRBV28 and TRBJ2-5, is DVKVTQSSRYLVKRTGEKVFLECVQDMDHENMFWYRQDPGLGLRLIYFSYDVKMKEKGDIPEGYSVSREKKERFSLILESASTNQTSMYLCASSFSGRALETQYFGPGTRLLVL.